The 6 T cell receptor beta chains reported below all come from one sample, sequenced in a study of CD8+ T cells in alopecia areata. RNA, once extracted, was reverse transcribed into cDNA for use as the sequencing template. The data were produced by immunoSEQ multiplex PCR, yet TCRdb's version contains in-frame clones alone and is incomplete. The sample consists of about 23,000 clones, around 53% of them appearing once. The specimen was NKG2D-high CD8+ T cells sorted from blood. The receptors come from a human donor with alopecia areata.

The gene calls are TRBV29-1 and TRBJ2-6; D uncertain. The germline gives CDR1 SQVTM, CDR2 ANQGSEA. The CDR3 is made up of 13 amino acids. V was cut by 6 bases and J by 0 bases, with 6 bases left in between. The CDR3 reads CSVESSGANVLTF. The CDR3 bases are TGCAGCGTGGAAAGCTCTGGGGCCAACGTCCTGACTTTC.

The chain has TRBV6-4 and TRBJ1-5; D is ambiguous. CDR1 is MRHNA, CDR2 SNTAGT, per germline. V shed 5 bases and J shed 0 bases, with 11 bases lying between them. The CDR3 is 15 amino acids. The chain's CDR3 is CASSKRRYSNQPQHF. Here the CDR3 DNA reads TGTGCCAGCAGTAAAAGAAGATATAGCAATCAGCCCCAGCATTTT.

This clone was seen a few times. This chain uses TRBV9 with TRBJ2-1; 9 nucleotides line up with TRBD2. Germline assignment: CDR1 SGDLS and CDR2 YYNGEE. V lost 0 bases, J lost 8 bases, and 6 bases stayed unmatched. This CDR3 has 15 residues. In nucleotides, the CDR3 is TGTGCCAGCAGCGTAGGATCTAGCGGGATGGATGAGCAGTTCTTC. Translation gives CASSVGSSGMDEQFF. The full variable domain, completed using reference TRBV9 and TRBJ2-1, is DSGVTQTPKHLITATGQRVTLRCSPRSGDLSVYWYQQSLDQGLQFLIQYYNGEERAKGNILERFSAQQFPDLHSELNLSSLELGDSALYFCASSVGSSGMDEQFFGPGTRLTVL.

The chain combines TRBV2 with TRBJ1-1; D remains ambiguous. This CDR3 is built from 14 residues. CDR1 is SNHLY, CDR2 FYNNEI, per germline. Trimming took off 2 bases at V and 3 bases at J, with 10 bases between the two ends. In DNA, the CDR3 is TGTGCCAGCAGTGAAATGAGTGGTTACACTGAAGCTTTCTTT. Protein product: CASSEMSGYTEAFF.

By share, this clone counts as medium-sized. The sample has other DNA sequences that encode this CDR3 too. The chain has TRBV29-1 and TRBJ2-1, with a weak D call TRBD2 (5 bases). In germline, CDR1 is SQVTM, CDR2 ANQGSEA. V shed 2 bases and J shed 5 bases, with 7 bases lying between them. The CDR3 is 12 residues long. The DNA of the CDR3 is TGCAGCGTTGAACGGCGGGACAATGAGCAGTTCTTC. It encodes CSVERRDNEQFF.

This clone was seen more than once but under ten times. The rearrangement joins TRBV7-9 to TRBJ2-7, with a possible D match to TRBD1 (5 bases). Trimming stripped 4 bases from V and 3 bases from J, with 7 bases between. The CDR3 is 12 residues long. Germline lookup yields CDR1 SEHNR and CDR2 FQNEAQ (reference sequence). The CDR3, as DNA: TGTGCCAGCAGCTCAGGGTACTACGAGCAGTACTTC. This gives the protein CASSSGYYEQYF. Full variable domain (remainder filled in from reference TRBV7-9 and TRBJ2-7): DTGVSQNPRHKITKRGQNVTFRCDPISEHNRLYWYRQTLGQGPEFLTYFQNEAQLEKSRLLSDRFSAERPKGSFSTLEIQRTEQGDSAMYLCASSSGYYEQYFGPGTRLTVT.